Shown below are 26 T cell receptor beta chains from a single sample sequenced in a study of a mutant IDH1 vaccine in newly diagnosed glioma. Time point noted: week 35, safety follow-up. Topical imiquimod was applied with each vaccine dose, which held 300 ug of mutant IDH1 20-mer peptide. Antigens for these TCRs are unknown. Measured with immunoSEQ multiplex PCR; TCRdb has only the in-frame clones, and not every one. There are approximately 31,000 clones in the sample; around 84% occur only once, and roughly 7.1% lies in the top ten. The specimen was PBMCs, collected from a glioma patient whose treatment included an IDH1 peptide vaccine. The receptors here all came from a woman in her late teens or twenties with glioma.

This chain links TRBV19 with TRBJ2-2; no clear D. Germline values: CDR1 LNHDA, CDR2 SQIVND (reference sequence). The ends were cut back, 5 bases at V and 6 bases at J, with 4 bases in the middle. The CDR3 consists of 11 residues. The CDR3: CASSAPGELFF. As DNA, the CDR3 is TGTGCCAGTAGTGCACCCGGGGAGCTGTTTTTT.

The chain uses TRBV5-4 and TRBJ2-1; D uncertain. This CDR3 region has 12 residues. Germline V CDR1 and CDR2: SGHNT, YYREEE (reference sequence). Trimming removed 4 bases from V and 4 bases from J, with 6 bases in between. In DNA, the CDR3 is TGTGCCAGCAGCGTAGGTTACAATGAGCAGTTCTTC. It yields the protein CASSVGYNEQFF.

This sequence joins TRBV4-2 and TRBJ2-7; TRBD1 is a possible D gene (6 bases). V lost 0 bases and J 2 bases, leaving 26 bases between the germline ends. CDR3 length: 20 residues. CDR1 LGHNA and CDR2 YNFKEQ come from the germline V gene. CDR3 DNA: TGTGCCAGCAGCCAAGATCTGGGAAGGGGGTGGGCGGGCGTAACCTACGAGCAGTACTTC. It is translated as CASSQDLGRGWAGVTYEQYF.

The J gene is TRBJ1-5, the V gene TRBV2; D unclear. V was trimmed by 6 bases and J by 0 bases, leaving 15 bases between them. Germline CDR1 is SNHLY and CDR2 is FYNNEI. The CDR3 spans 16 residues. The chain's CDR3 is CASSRLGVNSNQPQHF. As DNA, the CDR3 is TGTGCCAGCAGCCGACTCGGGGTCAATAGCAATCAGCCCCAGCATTTT.

The chain employs TRBV10-2 and TRBJ1-1; D perhaps matches TRBD1 (5 bases). The V and J ends lost 5 bases and 5 bases respectively, with 12 bases between them. The CDR3 has 13 amino acids. Germline values: CDR1 WSHSY, CDR2 SAAADI. The CDR3 sequence is CASSRQGLTEAFF. The CDR3 DNA reads TGCGCCAGCAGTCGTCAGGGATTAACTGAAGCTTTCTTT.

V gene TRBV4-2 combines with J gene TRBJ2-3; no firm D call. Trimming removed 1 base at V and 1 base at J, with 6 bases between. The CDR3 is made up of 14 amino acids. Germline V gives CDR1 LGHNA, CDR2 YNFKEQ. The CDR3 region is CASSQVDRTDTQYF. CDR3 nucleotides: TGTGCCAGCAGCCAAGTTGACCGCACAGATACGCAGTATTTT.

The chain combines TRBV4-1 with TRBJ1-2, with D perhaps TRBD1 (6 bases). Germline loops: CDR1 MGHRA, CDR2 YSYEKL. Trimming stripped 0 bases from V and 4 bases from J, with 15 bases between. This CDR3 spans 16 amino acids. DNA for the CDR3: TGCGCCAGCAGCCAAGAGGAACAGGGCCTCCTCTATGGCTACACCTTC. As protein: CASSQEEQGLLYGYTF.

The chain couples TRBV5-4 to TRBJ1-6, with D tentatively TRBD1 (5 bases). This CDR3 has 14 residues. Germline CDR1 and CDR2: SGHNT and YYREEE (reference sequence). The ends were cut back, 0 bases at V and 7 bases at J, with 8 bases in the middle. As DNA, the CDR3 is TGTGCCAGCAGCTTGGGGGGGGTGAATTCACCCCTCCACTTT. Its translation is CASSLGGVNSPLHF.

The chain recombines TRBV6-1 with TRBJ1-2; D call uncertain. The CDR3 sequence is 14 residues long. Germline CDR1 is MNHNS and CDR2 is SASEGT. Trimming took 6 bases from V and 2 from J, leaving 13 bases between them. Written as DNA, the CDR3 is TGTGCCAGCAGACCCGAATTGGGCAACTATGGCTACACCTTC. It is translated as CASRPELGNYGYTF.

The CDR3 region has the DNA TGTGCCAGCAGCCAAGTGCTCGGTGATTCCTACGAGCAGTACTTC. Translated: CASSQVLGDSYEQYF. The J gene is TRBJ2-7, the V gene TRBV4-2; no firm D call. Deletions cut 1 base from V and 1 base from J, with 11 bases between. This CDR3 has 15 amino acids. CDR1 is LGHNA, CDR2 YNFKEQ, per germline.

The rearrangement joins TRBV6-5 to TRBJ2-7, with 7 bases fitting TRBD2. The CDR3 runs 14 residues. V gave up 5 bases and J gave up 6 bases; unmatched junction bases: 10. Germline-derived CDR1 and CDR2 are MNHEY and SVGAGI. Here the CDR3 reads CASSTGRIAGEQYF. CDR3 sequence (DNA): TGTGCCAGCAGTACCGGAAGGATAGCGGGCGAGCAGTACTTC.

This chain uses TRBV4-1 with TRBJ1-1; the D gene is possibly TRBD1 (6 bases). V was cut by 4 bases and J by 5 bases, with 17 bases left in between. The CDR3 runs 15 residues. Germline lookup yields CDR1 MGHRA and CDR2 YSYEKL. CDR3 DNA sequence: TGCGCCAGCAGCCTCGGAAAGGGTAGGGGGACTGAAGCTTTCTTT. It is translated as CASSLGKGRGTEAFF.

This clone was observed once. The chain joins TRBV5-1 to TRBJ2-6, with 10 bases that match TRBD1. Germline V gene lookup returns CDR1 SGHRS and CDR2 YFSETQ. V shed 0 bases and J 8 bases; nucleotides not matched to a gene: 5. The CDR3 has 16 amino acids. The CDR3 reads CASSLAGTGASNVLTF. The CDR3 region has the DNA TGCGCCAGCAGCTTGGCCGGGACAGGGGCGTCCAACGTCCTGACTTTC.

This clone is deemed medium-sized. The chain couples TRBV28 to TRBJ1-5; possible D gene TRBD1, 5 bases. CDR1 and CDR2 (germline): MDHEN, SYDVKM. The V end lost 3 bases, the J end lost 3 bases, and 12 bases lay between the germline ends. CDR3 size: 15 residues. The CDR3: CASSLEGYNNQPQHF. CDR3 nucleotides: TGTGCCAGCAGTTTGGAGGGGTATAACAATCAGCCCCAGCATTTT. The full variable domain, completed using reference TRBV28 and TRBJ1-5, is DVKVTQSSRYLVKRTGEKVFLECVQDMDHENMFWYRQDPGLGLRLIYFSYDVKMKEKGDIPEGYSVSREKKERFSLILESASTNQTSMYLCASSLEGYNNQPQHFGDGTRLSIL.

In this sample, this clone turned up a few times. The CDR3 protein is CASSLADRNEQFF. CDR3 DNA sequence: TGTGCCAGCAGCTTAGCCGACCGCAATGAGCAGTTCTTC. This chain uses TRBV11-3 with TRBJ2-1; no definite D call. V was cut by 1 base and J by 6 bases, with 7 bases left in between. Germline values: CDR1 SGHNT, CDR2 YENEEA. The CDR3 is made up of 13 amino acids.

The V call is TRBV5-1, the J call TRBJ2-4, with D hard to call. With 1 base removed from V and 6 bases from J, the gap between germline ends came to 17 bases. In germline, CDR1 is SGHRS, CDR2 YFSETQ. The CDR3 is 16 amino acids. CDR3 residues: CASSLPTTGALNIQYF. The CDR3 region has the DNA TGCGCCAGCAGCTTGCCCACGACGGGTGCCTTAAACATTCAGTACTTC.

J is TRBJ1-1 and V is TRBV14; D uncertain. Per germline, CDR1 SGHDN and CDR2 FVKESK. Trimming left V 4 bases short and J 3 bases short, with 6 bases between. The CDR3 loop spans 12 amino acids. This CDR3 reads CASSPEDTEAFF. CDR3 in DNA: TGTGCCAGCAGCCCTGAAGACACTGAAGCTTTCTTT.

The chain uses TRBV10-1 and TRBJ2-7; weak D call: TRBD2 (5 bases). Deletions cut 7 bases from V and 4 bases from J, with 20 bases between. Germline V gives CDR1 WNHNN, CDR2 SYGVQD (reference sequence). The CDR3 contains 15 residues. CDR3 amino acids: CASTADYAHPYEQYF. CDR3 coding DNA: TGCGCCAGCACTGCCGACTACGCCCATCCTTACGAGCAGTACTTC.

This chain links TRBV7-2 with TRBJ2-5, with 13 bases that match TRBD2. The V gene end was trimmed by 2 bases and the J gene end by 0 bases; junction bases not matched to a gene: 9. CDR1 is SGHTA, CDR2 FQGNSA, per germline. The CDR3 has 19 amino acids. The CDR3 nucleotides are TGTGCCAGCAGCTTATCCGGGACTAGCGGGAATCCGTACCAAGAGACCCAGTACTTC. It specifies CASSLSGTSGNPYQETQYF.

V gene TRBV11-2 combines with J gene TRBJ2-7; no clear D. V was shortened by 1 base and J by 4 bases, with 8 bases between the two germline ends. Germline V lookup: CDR1 SGHAT, CDR2 FQNNGV. The CDR3 totals 13 residues. In DNA form, the CDR3 reads TGTGCCAGCAGCTTAGGAGAAGTTTACGAGCAGTACTTC. Translated, it gives CASSLGEVYEQYF.

V usage is TRBV7-9 and J usage is TRBJ1-1, with D unresolved. This CDR3 contains 14 residues. V lost 1 base and J 1 base, leaving 7 bases between the germline ends. Per germline, CDR1 SEHNR and CDR2 FQNEAQ (reference sequence). As DNA, the CDR3 is TGTGCCAGCAGCTTAGGAGGGTCGAACACTGAAGCTTTCTTT. Protein sequence: CASSLGGSNTEAFF.

The rearrangement links TRBV19 to TRBJ2-7; 11 bases match TRBD2. The germline CDR1 and CDR2 sequences are LNHDA and SQIVND (reference sequence). This CDR3 has 17 residues. After removal of 4 bases from V and 0 bases from J, the junction contained 8 bases not matched to a gene. The chain's CDR3 is CASSTGTSGLSSYEQYF. The CDR3 region has the DNA TGTGCCAGTAGTACGGGGACTAGCGGACTGAGCTCCTACGAGCAGTACTTC.

The chain couples TRBV18 to TRBJ2-1; D perhaps matches TRBD1 (5 bases). The CDR3 covers 17 residues. Germline CDR1 is KGHSH and CDR2 is LQKENI. The V and J ends lost 0 bases and 3 bases respectively, with 15 bases between them. In DNA form, the CDR3 reads TGTGCCAGCTCACCACCCTCCGCTAGGGGTCACTACAATGAGCAGTTCTTC. Protein: CASSPPSARGHYNEQFF.

The chain recombines TRBV5-5 with TRBJ2-7, with D possibly matching TRBD1 (6 bases). Germline CDR1 SGHKS, CDR2 YYEKEE (reference sequence). Trimming pared 3 bases from V and 4 bases from J, leaving 17 bases between. The CDR3 length is 15 residues. CDR3 in DNA: TGTGCCAGCAGCTACGAACAGGGAGTAGCGTACGAGCAGTACTTC. This codes for CASSYEQGVAYEQYF.

The chain uses TRBV29-1 and TRBJ2-1; 8 nucleotides match TRBD2. The CDR3 runs 14 residues. Germline-derived CDR1 and CDR2 are SQVTM and ANQGSEA. With 7 bases clipped from V and 5 bases from J, the junction kept 10 bases outside the gene matches. The CDR3 is CSAAGGRTNNEQFF. CDR3 nucleotide sequence: TGCAGCGCGGCTGGCGGGAGGACTAACAATGAGCAGTTCTTC.

The V gene is TRBV5-1, the J gene TRBJ2-5; TRBD1 agrees at 11 bases. The CDR3 length is 14 residues. J lost 5 bases, V lost 4 bases, and 4 bases had no gene match. Germline CDR1 and CDR2: SGHRS and YFSETQ. CDR3 sequence: CASSQGQGAETQYF. The CDR3 region has the DNA TGCGCCAGCAGCCAAGGACAGGGGGCGGAGACCCAGTACTTC.